Sequencing of this TCR beta chain was carried out in a study of T-cell memory formation after mild COVID-19. Study-wide results and caveats: In pre-infection memory, a portion of responding clones appeared, which suggested that cross-reactive memory joined. Clones that contracted clustered mainly in CM and EM if CD4+ and in EMRA if CD8+. For second-wave clones that peaked at day 37, SARS-CoV-2 specificity went unverified.

TCR alpha and TCR beta cDNA libraries carrying sample barcodes and UMIs were produced by 5'RACE using constant-segment primers. TCRdb reanalysed the 5' RACE reads using MiXCR and keeps one entry per CDR3 protein. The table has 120,000 to 150,000 distinct CDR3 sequences, 13% to 15% seen once. Points on this clonotype: Antigen specificity is unknown.

The sample was PBMCs or a T cell subset sorted from them (not recorded which). The sequence came from an adult woman who had mild COVID-19 (a few samples of this study predate the infection). Cell type and time point are not known.

CDR3 sequence reads: CASSLSLTSYNEQFF. The CDR3 region has the DNA TGTGCCAGCAGCTTATCCCTAACCTCCTACAATGAGCAGTTCTTC. This sequence joins TRBV7-9 and TRBJ2-1; no reliable D call. CDR1 is SEHNR and CDR2 is FQNEAQ in the germline V gene (reference sequence). This CDR3 is built from 15 residues. The germline V and J ends were trimmed by 2 bases and 0 bases, with 8 bases remaining between them.